The table lists the clone carrying this T cell receptor beta chain with many counts. These data belong to a study of T cells in Graves' hyperthyroidism and ophthalmopathy. Template material for amplifying TCR beta CDR3 regions consisted of RNA transcripts. First-round RT-PCR of the TCR CDR3 relied on the HTBI primer set. MiXCR was run by TCRdb on the multiplex PCR reads, yielding one entry per CDR3 protein. The sample consists of around 440,000 distinct CDR3 sequences, around 14% of them appearing once. Recently diagnosed hyperthyroidism of less than 2 months' duration affected patients aged 18 to 65. Patients with uncontrolled infections, other autoimmune diseases, pregnancy or lactation were excluded. Each diagnosis drew on symptoms, thyroxine, TRAb, thyroid ultrasound and orbital computed tomography findings. V lost 5 bases, J lost 6 bases, and 16 bases lay in between. The CDR3 spans 14 residues.

The sequence was collected from a woman aged 18 to 35 with Graves' hyperthyroidism. The sequenced material came from blood. The chain combines TRBV12-3 or TRBV12-4 with TRBJ1-2, with a tentative D call TRBD1 (6 bases). This chain's CDR3 is CASSRGGFGDGYTF. The CDR3 DNA sequence: TGTGCCAGCAGTCGAGGGGGGTTTGGCGATGGCTACACCTTC.